Below, one TCR beta chain is given with its context. The antigen is unknown. The sample originates from a study of T cell responses to AZD1222 COVID-19 vaccine. Study conclusions and caveats: Clonal diversity was possibly underestimated; the donors were predominantly white British and more often female. Just a handful of AZD1222 recipients were seropositive at baseline. The peak T cell response came first, and repertoires were sampled only after it.

TCRdb keeps only in-frame clones here, not all; method: immunoSEQ multiplex PCR. The table has some 120,000 clones, around 85% seen once. The receptor comes from an adult in good health. Sequenced here: peripheral blood, sampled on day 0 of MenACWY control vaccination.

DNA of the CDR3: TGTGCCAGCAGCCAAGGGATTACAGGGGACCCCACCGGGGAGCTGTTTTTT. Translation gives CASSQGITGDPTGELFF. This chain uses TRBV3-1 (or the pseudogene TRBV3-2) with TRBJ2-2; 7 bases are a match to TRBD1. The J segment lost 4 bases and the V segment lost 1 base, leaving 9 bases of the junction unmatched. This CDR3 has 17 residues. The V gene's germline CDR1 is LGHDT and CDR2 YNNKEL (reference sequence).